These 28 T cell receptor beta chains were sequenced from one sample in a study of metastatic and nonmetastatic thyroid tumors. TCRdb reprocessed the PCR reads using MiXCR. Of approximately 20,000 clones listed, over 20% were seen once; the top ten hold about 10%. All patients were treatment-naive before thyroid surgery. Sequencing was done on a sample of tumor tissue. The receptors derive from a male donor with papillary thyroid cancer or a benign thyroid nodule (not recorded which). Some clones in this sample may be carry-over from other donors' samples.

At least ten counts were recorded for this clone. The chain combines TRBV7-9 with TRBJ1-1, with no clear D. V lost 2 bases to trimming and J lost 2 bases, with 3 bases between them. This CDR3 contains 12 residues. Germline V gives CDR1 SEHNR, CDR2 FQNEAQ (reference sequence). The CDR3 here is CASSLFNTEAFF. The CDR3 DNA reads as TGTGCCAGCAGCTTATTCAACACTGAAGCTTTCTTT.

This clone was observed at least ten times. The chain joins TRBV27 to TRBJ2-5; possible D gene TRBD2, 5 bases. V was cut by 7 bases and J by 7 bases, with 16 bases left in between. Germline V CDR1 and CDR2: MNHEY, SMNVEV (reference sequence). The CDR3 is 13 residues long. Here the CDR3 DNA reads TGTGCCAGCACGAGGGCCCCTCCTAGGACCCAGTACTTC. Protein product: CASTRAPPRTQYF.

This clone was detected only a few times. V and J are TRBV2 and TRBJ1-5; possible D gene TRBD1, 5 bases. Germline assignment: CDR1 SNHLY and CDR2 FYNNEI. This CDR3 is 14 amino acids long. The V gene lost 4 bases and the J gene lost 2 bases, with 9 bases spanning the gap. The chain's CDR3 is CASSALTGNQPQHF. The CDR3 nucleotides are TGTGCCAGCAGTGCCTTGACAGGCAATCAGCCCCAGCATTTT.

This clone is labeled medium-sized (0.01 to 0.1%). This chain joins TRBV6-1 and TRBJ2-6; TRBD2 agrees at 7 bases. The trim removed 7 bases at V and 2 bases at J, leaving 8 bases unmatched. Germline assignment: CDR1 MNHNS and CDR2 SASEGT. The CDR3 runs 16 residues. The CDR3 DNA reads TGTGCCAGCACCTATGCGGGAGCAGCTGGGGCCAACGTCCTGACTTTC. It encodes CASTYAGAAGANVLTF.

This clone occurred many times. The gene calls are TRBV19 and TRBJ2-3; perhaps TRBD2 as D (5 bases). Per germline, CDR1 LNHDA and CDR2 SQIVND (reference sequence). The V end lost 3 bases, the J end lost 0 bases, and 10 bases lay between the germline ends. The CDR3 sequence is 15 residues long. CDR3 sequence reads: CASSIRPGSTDTQYF. The CDR3 DNA follows: TGTGCCAGTAGTATTCGGCCGGGAAGCACAGATACGCAGTATTTT.

This clone occurred a few times. The chain carries TRBV12-3 or TRBV12-4 and TRBJ1-5; D is uncertain. The V gene lost 7 bases and the J gene lost 4 bases, with 14 bases spanning the gap. CDR3 length: 14 residues. The CDR3 protein is CASIPDGRNQPQHF. CDR3 DNA sequence: TGTGCCAGCATCCCCGACGGAAGAAATCAGCCCCAGCATTTT.

In this sample, this clone turned up many times. The V gene is TRBV7-9, the J gene TRBJ2-6; D is unclear. Germline-derived CDR1 and CDR2 are SEHNR and FQNEAQ (reference sequence). Trimming took off 8 bases at V and 0 bases at J, with 5 bases between the two ends. The CDR3 is 13 residues long. For the CDR3, the DNA is TGTGCCAGCCAGAGCTCTGGGGCCAACGTCCTGACTTTC. It codes for CASQSSGANVLTF. Full variable domain (remainder filled in from reference TRBV7-9 and TRBJ2-6): DTGVSQNPRHKITKRGQNVTFRCDPISEHNRLYWYRQTLGQGPEFLTYFQNEAQLEKSRLLSDRFSAERPKGSFSTLEIQRTEQGDSAMYLCASQSSGANVLTFGAGSRLTVL.

CDR3 bases: TGTGCCTGGAGTGTACAGGGATTGGGCAATCAGCCCCAGCATTTT. Encoded protein: CAWSVQGLGNQPQHF. The chain uses TRBV30 and TRBJ1-5, with D tentatively TRBD1 (6 bases). Trimming stripped 0 bases from V and 2 bases from J, with 11 bases between. The germline V gene encodes CDR1 GTSNPN and CDR2 SVGIG (reference sequence). This CDR3 has 15 amino acids. The whole variable domain, remainder taken from reference TRBV30 and TRBJ1-5, is SQTIHQWPATLVQPVGSPLSLECTVEGTSNPNLYWYRQAAGRGLQLLFYSVGIGQISSEVPQNLSASRPQDRQFILSSKKLLLSDSGFYLCAWSVQGLGNQPQHFGDGTRLSIL.

The table lists this clone with many counts. The V and J genes are TRBV20-1 and TRBJ1-1; D might be TRBD1 (6 bases). Trimming stripped 7 bases from V and 0 bases from J, with 12 bases between. In germline, CDR1 is DFQATT, CDR2 SNEGSKA (reference sequence). The CDR3 extends over 13 amino acids. The CDR3 loop is CSVRGVMNTEAFF. The CDR3 coding sequence is TGCAGTGTCAGGGGCGTTATGAACACTGAAGCTTTCTTT.

With regard to this clone: A read error may produce the germline difference seen at one junction end. The rearrangement joins TRBV20-1 to TRBJ2-7; 10 positions agree with TRBD2. The CDR3 length is 14 residues. The germline V gene has CDR1 DFQATT and CDR2 SNEGSKA (reference sequence). CDR3 protein: CIANGLADSYDQYF. The CDR3 DNA reads as TGCATTGCCAACGGACTAGCGGACTCCTACGACCAGTACTTC.

This clone was recorded at least ten times. The chain carries TRBV12-3 or TRBV12-4 and TRBJ1-6; tentative D call: TRBD1 (5 bases). The germline V and J ends were trimmed by 7 bases and 7 bases, with 11 bases remaining between them. This CDR3 contains 13 residues. CDR3 amino acids: CASTGAGNSPLHF. In DNA form, the CDR3 reads TGTGCCAGCACCGGGGCGGGGAATTCACCCCTCCACTTT.

In regard to this clone: A read error may explain this, as a much larger clone is one base away. CDR3 DNA sequence: TGCGCCAGCAGCGCCGGGACTAGCGTGAGCACAGATACGCAGTATTTT. Encoded protein: CASSAGTSVSTDTQYF. The chain recombines TRBV5-1 with TRBJ2-3, with 10 positions matching TRBD2. The germline CDR1 and CDR2 sequences are SGHRS and YFSETQ. V trimming: 4 bases; J trimming: 0 bases; junction bases outside the gene matches: 5. This CDR3 region has 16 residues. The full variable domain, with the rest looked up from reference TRBV5-1 and TRBJ2-3, is KAGVTQTPRYLIKTRGQQVTLSCSPISGHRSVSWYQQTPGQGLQFLFEYFSETQRNKGNFPGRFSGRQFSNSRSEMNVSTLELGDSALYLCASSAGTSVSTDTQYFGPGTRLTVL.

This clone was seen just once. The junction and the germline gene differ at one end; a read error may be behind it. This chain connects TRBV7-9 to TRBJ2-7, with D possibly being TRBD1 (5 bases). The length of the CDR3 is 14 residues. Germline CDR1 SEHNR, CDR2 FQNEAQ (reference sequence). The CDR3 coding sequence is TGTGCCAGCAGCGGAATGGGGCCCTCCTACGAGCATTACTTC. Encoded protein: CASSGMGPSYEHYF.

This clone occurred many times. The chain carries TRBV2 and TRBJ1-4; TRBD1 is a possible D gene (5 bases). This CDR3 region has 13 residues. The germline V gene encodes CDR1 SNHLY and CDR2 FYNNEI. Trimming took 11 bases from V and 4 from J, leaving 14 bases between them. This CDR3 is CASAATDNEKLFF. The CDR3 DNA is TGTGCCTCAGCGGCGACAGATAATGAAAAACTGTTTTTT. Full variable domain (outside the CDR3, taken from reference TRBV2 and TRBJ1-4): EPEVTQTPSHQVTQMGQEVILRCVPISNHLYFYWYRQILGQKVEFLVSFYNNEISEKSEIFDDQFSVERPDGSNFTLKIRSTKLEDSAMYFCASAATDNEKLFFGSGTQLSVL.

This clone was recorded once. The final CDR3 position lacks the conserved phenylalanine or tryptophan, pointing to a likely read error. Different DNA sequences within this sample yield the same CDR3. The gene calls are TRBV18 and TRBJ2-7, with D perhaps TRBD2 (6 bases). Per germline, CDR1 KGHSH and CDR2 LQKENI. Trimming removed 6 bases at V and 5 bases at J, with 14 bases between. The CDR3 runs 13 residues. The CDR3 bases are TGTGCCAGCTCGGGAGGAACTCATAACGAGCAGTACCTC. Translating it yields CASSGGTHNEQYL.

This clone was observed at least ten times. The gene calls are TRBV18 and TRBJ2-5; D is undetermined. Trimming took off 2 bases at V and 3 bases at J, with 4 bases between the two ends. The germline CDR1 and CDR2 sequences are KGHSH and LQKENI. This CDR3 has 12 residues. The CDR3 loop is CASSPTEETQYF. The CDR3 DNA follows: TGTGCCAGCTCACCAACGGAAGAGACCCAGTACTTC. Variable domain in full (rest from reference TRBV18 and TRBJ2-5): NAGVMQNPRHLVRRRGQEARLRCSPMKGHSHVYWYRQLPEEGLKFMVYLQKENIIDESGMPKERFSAEFPKEGPSILRIQQVVRGDSAAYFCASSPTEETQYFGPGTRLLVL.

The genes are TRBV30 and TRBJ2-2; maybe TRBD1 (6 bases). The CDR3 runs to 14 residues. The germline V and J ends were trimmed by 5 bases and 2 bases, with 12 bases remaining between them. Germline CDR1 is GTSNPN and CDR2 is SVGIG (reference sequence). DNA for the CDR3: TGTGCCTGGCTCGTGGGACACAACACCGGGGAGCTGTTTTTT. Protein: CAWLVGHNTGELFF. The full variable domain, with the rest looked up from reference TRBV30 and TRBJ2-2, is SQTIHQWPATLVQPVGSPLSLECTVEGTSNPNLYWYRQAAGRGLQLLFYSVGIGQISSEVPQNLSASRPQDRQFILSSKKLLLSDSGFYLCAWLVGHNTGELFFGEGSRLTVL.

This clone came up many times. J is TRBJ2-1 and V is TRBV6-2 or TRBV6-3; 7 bases are shared with TRBD2. Germline lookup yields CDR1 MNHEY and CDR2 SVGEGT. J lost 7 bases, V lost 4 bases, and 7 bases had no gene match. The CDR3 runs 14 residues. This chain's CDR3 is CASSWGGSQNEQFF. CDR3 DNA: TGTGCCAGCAGTTGGGGAGGGAGTCAGAATGAGCAGTTCTTC.

This clone was counted at least ten times. The chain combines TRBV6-1 with TRBJ1-5; maybe TRBD1 (5 bases). The CDR3 sequence is 15 residues long. Germline V lookup: CDR1 MNHNS, CDR2 SASEGT. V lost 4 bases and J lost 0, with 10 bases in between. The chain's CDR3 is CASSGGENSNQPQHF. The CDR3 DNA sequence: TGTGCCAGCAGTGGGGGGGAGAATAGCAATCAGCCCCAGCATTTT.

This clone ranks as medium-sized (0.01 to 0.1%). The gene calls are TRBV20-1 and TRBJ1-2; a possible D gene is TRBD1 (5 bases). CDR1 and CDR2 (germline): DFQATT, SNEGSKA (reference sequence). This CDR3 is built from 9 residues. The CDR3 DNA sequence: TGCAGCGCAGGGAACGGCTACACCTTC. This translates into CSAGNGYTF.

Concerning this clone: Since no conserved phenylalanine or tryptophan closes the CDR3, a read error is the likely cause. The V gene is TRBV5-1, the J gene TRBJ1-1, with 10 bases fitting TRBD1. CDR3 size: 15 residues. CDR1 SGHRS and CDR2 YFSETQ come from the germline V gene. This CDR3 is CAGRWDRGTNTEAFL. CDR3 nucleotide sequence: TGCGCCGGCAGATGGGACAGGGGCACGAACACTGAAGCTTTCCTT.

Of note for this clone: At one boundary the junction diverges from the germline segment, which might be a read error. This specimen includes other DNA sequences encoding the same CDR3. This chain connects TRBV7-2 to TRBJ2-6; D is possibly TRBD1 (5 bases). This CDR3 region has 13 residues. Germline CDR1 is SGHTA and CDR2 is FQGNSA. Here the CDR3 DNA reads TGTGCCAGCAGCCCCTCTGGGGCGAACGTCCTTACTTTC. Amino acids: CASSPSGANVLTF.

By frequency in the sample, this clone is medium-sized. The V call is TRBV12-3 or TRBV12-4, the J call TRBJ2-1, with 9 bases identical to TRBD1. CDR3 length equals 16 residues. Germline trimming cut 3 bases from V and 5 bases from J; bases unmatched to any gene: 8. CDR3 sequence: CASSFYGQGRDNEQFF. CDR3 bases: TGTGCCAGCAGTTTTTATGGACAGGGGAGAGACAATGAGCAGTTCTTC.

This clone was recorded a few times. Compared with germline, one end of the junction differs, possibly owing to a read error. This chain connects TRBV18 to TRBJ2-5, with TRBD1 matching 10 bases. Germline loops: CDR1 KGHSH, CDR2 LQKENI. The CDR3 consists of 14 residues. The CDR3 region has the DNA TGTGCCAGCTCAAACCGGGACAGGGGAGAGACCCAGTGCTTC. It translates to CASSNRDRGETQCF. Full variable domain (remainder filled in from reference TRBV18 and TRBJ2-5): NAGVMQNPRHLVRRRGQEARLRCSPMKGHSHVYWYRQLPEEGLKFMVYLQKENIIDESGMPKERFSAEFPKEGPSILRIQQVVRGDSAAYFCASSNRDRGETQCFGPGTRLLVL.

The V call is TRBV9, the J call TRBJ2-2; D gene uncertain. Germline loops: CDR1 SGDLS, CDR2 YYNGEE. Between the trimmed V and J ends, which lost 2 bases and 5 bases, there was a span of 7 bases. CDR3 size: 13 residues. In nucleotides, the CDR3 is TGTGCCAGCAGCGTTCGAACGACCGGGGAGCTGTTTTTT. It encodes CASSVRTTGELFF.

About this clone itself: One end of the junction does not line up with germline, which may come from a read error. The J gene is TRBJ1-6, the V gene TRBV13; the match to TRBD1 covers 8 bases. This CDR3 contains 11 residues. From germline, CDR1 is PRHDT and CDR2 FYEKMQ (reference sequence). The CDR3 loop reads CANSLGQGPNF. Written as DNA, the CDR3 is TGTGCCAACAGCTTAGGACAGGGCCCTAACTTC.

This clone came up many times. The V gene is TRBV3-1, the J gene TRBJ2-7; D ambiguous. CDR1 and CDR2 (germline): LGHDT, YNNKEL (reference sequence). The CDR3 length is 12 residues. V was trimmed by 5 bases and J by 4 bases, leaving 9 bases between them. The CDR3 loop reads CASSTDGYEQYF. The CDR3 DNA reads TGTGCCAGCAGCACAGACGGATACGAGCAGTACTTC.

By its share, this clone is medium-sized. The rearrangement links TRBV20-1 to TRBJ2-7; D not certain. The V and J ends lost 5 bases and 6 bases respectively, with 26 bases between them. The CDR3 consists of 16 residues. Germline V lookup: CDR1 DFQATT, CDR2 SNEGSKA (reference sequence). CDR3 residues: CSALPPIKKTLTEQYF. The CDR3, as DNA: TGCAGTGCTTTGCCCCCCATCAAAAAGACTTTAACCGAGCAGTACTTC.